Below, 4 T cell receptor beta chains from the same sample are listed, as sequenced in a study of monozygotic twins with inflammatory bowel disease. TCRdb processed the 5' RACE reads again and assigns one entry to each CDR3 protein, with no DNA. Its clone listing holds roughly 150,000 distinct CDR3 sequences. The sequenced material came from blood. The origin of the receptors is a human donor with ulcerative colitis or Crohn's disease, or a healthy co-twin of an affected twin (not recorded which).

The chain is built from TRBV27 and TRBJ1-2; with no DNA, the TCRdb D assignment of TRBD1 cannot be verified. The length of the CDR3 is 13 residues. CDR1 is MNHEY and CDR2 is SMNVEV in the germline V gene (reference sequence). The CDR3 spells CASSGDRYYGYTF.

The genes are TRBV7-9 and TRBJ2-3; as DNA is missing, the TRBD2 call by TCRdb cannot be tested. Germline V gene lookup returns CDR1 SEHNR and CDR2 FQNEAQ (reference sequence). The CDR3 is 16 residues long. CDR3 amino acids: CASSTLAGGPTDTQYF. Filled out from reference TRBV7-9 and TRBJ2-3, the complete variable domain reads DTGVSQNPRHKITKRGQNVTFRCDPISEHNRLYWYRQTLGQGPEFLTYFQNEAQLEKSRLLSDRFSAERPKGSFSTLEIQRTEQGDSAMYLCASSTLAGGPTDTQYFGPGTRLTVL.

CDR3 sequence: CASSPLAGPRNEQFF. The rearrangement uses TRBV7-9 and TRBJ2-1; the D call from TCRdb, TRBD2, cannot be confirmed without DNA. The CDR3 contains 15 residues. Germline CDR1 and CDR2: SEHNR and FQNEAQ (reference sequence).

The rearrangement joins TRBV5-1 to TRBJ2-4. Germline assignment: CDR1 SGHRS and CDR2 YFSETQ. The CDR3 extends over 17 amino acids. The CDR3 loop is CASSLGSNERAKNIQYF.